These 22 T cell receptor beta chains were all obtained from the same sample, sequenced in a study of T cells in Graves' hyperthyroidism and ophthalmopathy. There were TCR beta CDR3 regions amplified from RNA transcripts. HTBI primers were used for first-round RT-PCR of the TCR CDR3. TCRdb recomputed calls from the multiplex PCR reads with MiXCR, one row per CDR3 protein. The repertoire holds some 490,000 distinct CDR3 sequences, with 22% as singletons. Source material: blood. These receptor sequences come from a woman between 65 and 79 years old with Graves' ophthalmopathy.

This chain connects TRBV19 to TRBJ1-5; no clear D. Per germline, CDR1 LNHDA and CDR2 SQIVND (reference sequence). This CDR3 has 14 amino acids. The germline V and J ends were trimmed by 6 bases and 0 bases, with 9 bases remaining between them. The CDR3 loop is CASRRPNSNQPQHF. The CDR3 DNA sequence: TGTGCCAGTAGACGACCGAATAGCAATCAGCCCCAGCATTTT.

The CDR3 here is CASSVMGGGQPQHF. Here the CDR3 DNA reads TGTGCCAGCAGTGTAATGGGGGGCGGACAGCCCCAGCATTTT. The V and J genes are TRBV28 and TRBJ1-5; a weak D match, TRBD1 (6 bases). In germline, CDR1 is MDHEN, CDR2 SYDVKM. Trimming stripped 5 bases from V and 7 bases from J, with 15 bases between. This CDR3 comprises 14 residues.

This clonotype was counted only a few times. The CDR3 spells CSVEDRWGGGYTF. Written as DNA, the CDR3 is TGCAGCGTTGAGGATCGGTGGGGTGGTGGCTACACCTTC. The rearrangement joins TRBV29-1 to TRBJ1-2; D remains unclear. Germline lookup yields CDR1 SQVTM and CDR2 ANQGSEA. This CDR3 is built from 13 residues. V was clipped by 3 bases and J by 7 bases, with 15 bases between them.

V gene TRBV20-1 combines with J gene TRBJ2-1; D gene uncertain. Germline V gene lookup returns CDR1 DFQATT and CDR2 SNEGSKA (reference sequence). The CDR3 length is 13 residues. V lost 3 bases and J lost 7, with 13 bases in between. CDR3 in DNA: TGCAGTGCTAGGCGCCGGACGTGGAATGAGCAGTTCTTC. It encodes CSARRRTWNEQFF.

V gene TRBV28 combines with J gene TRBJ1-4, with 9 bases aligning to TRBD1. V shed 3 bases and J 8 bases; nucleotides not matched to a gene: 16. CDR3 length: 18 residues. In germline, CDR1 is MDHEN, CDR2 SYDVKM. DNA of the CDR3: TGTGCCAGCAGTTTTACGGGACAGGGTATATCATTCAGGGAAAAACTGTTTTTT. As protein: CASSFTGQGISFREKLFF.

This clonotype was seen a few times. This chain joins TRBV3-1 and TRBJ2-7, with 7 bases lining up with TRBD2. The V and J ends lost 6 bases and 7 bases, in that order; junction bases with no gene match: 12. The CDR3 has 14 residues. Germline V gene data show CDR1 as LGHDT and CDR2 as YNNKEL (reference sequence). CDR3 DNA: TGTGCCAGCAGTCTTTCTAGCGGTTCCGCTGAGCAGTACTTC. Its translation: CASSLSSGSAEQYF.

This rearrangement joins TRBV9 to TRBJ2-3; TRBD2 matches at 12 bases. The ends lost 0 bases at V and 6 bases at J; junction bases unmatched: 2. Looked up from germline, CDR1 is SGDLS and CDR2 is YYNGEE. The length of the CDR3 is 15 residues. CDR3 region: CASSVELAGGDTQYF. The CDR3 DNA is TGTGCCAGCAGCGTAGAGCTAGCGGGAGGGGATACGCAGTATTTT. Variable domain in full (rest from reference TRBV9 and TRBJ2-3): DSGVTQTPKHLITATGQRVTLRCSPRSGDLSVYWYQQSLDQGLQFLIQYYNGEERAKGNILERFSAQQFPDLHSELNLSSLELGDSALYFCASSVELAGGDTQYFGPGTRLTVL.

This clonotype was observed a handful of times. The CDR3 spells CASSSKGPLGYTF. In DNA form, the CDR3 reads TGTGCCAGCAGCTCCAAGGGCCCCCTTGGCTACACCTTC. V and J are TRBV9 and TRBJ1-2, with no clear D. V lost 4 bases and J 7 bases, leaving 14 bases between the germline ends. CDR3 length equals 13 residues. Germline lookup yields CDR1 SGDLS and CDR2 YYNGEE.

Here the CDR3 reads CASSLKGQGAREQFF. The CDR3 DNA reads as TGTGCCAGCAGTTTAAAGGGACAGGGGGCAAGAGAGCAGTTCTTC. The gene calls are TRBV27 and TRBJ2-1; 12 bases are a match to TRBD1. Germline assignment: CDR1 MNHEY and CDR2 SMNVEV (reference sequence). Losses at the gene ends were 2 bases for V and 10 bases for J; bases not matched to a gene: 6. This CDR3 contains 15 residues.

This clonotype came up a few times. The genes are TRBV5-1 and TRBJ2-3, with 14 bases lining up with TRBD2. The CDR3 contains 18 residues. CDR1 is SGHRS and CDR2 is YFSETQ in the germline V gene. V was pared by 0 bases and J by 4 bases, with 7 bases of the junction left unmatched. CDR3 in DNA: TGCGCCAGCAGCTTGGGACTAGCGGGAGGGCCCGGGTCAGATACGCAGTATTTT. Translation: CASSLGLAGGPGSDTQYF.

Notes on this clonotype: The CDR3 ends on some other residue instead of the conserved phenylalanine or tryptophan, so this is likely a read error. The chain links TRBV27 to TRBJ1-2, with a tentative D call TRBD1 (6 bases). V was cut by 3 bases and J by 6 bases, with 14 bases left in between. The CDR3 sequence is 14 residues long. Looked up from germline, CDR1 is MNHEY and CDR2 is SMNVEV (reference sequence). The CDR3 nucleotides read TGTGCCAGCAGTTTCTACAGGGTCATGGATGGCTACACCCTC. Encoded protein: CASSFYRVMDGYTL.

This chain links TRBV15 with TRBJ2-7; D possibly corresponds to TRBD2 (5 bases). V lost 0 bases, J lost 7 bases, and 16 bases lay in between. This CDR3 comprises 15 residues. Germline-derived CDR1 and CDR2 are LNHNV and YYDKDF (reference sequence). CDR3 bases: TGTGCCACCAGCAGAGATTTGACGGATCCGGGGGAGCAGTACTTC. This gives the protein CATSRDLTDPGEQYF.

V and J are TRBV3-1 and TRBJ1-6; D is possibly TRBD1 (5 bases). This CDR3 contains 15 residues. Germline CDR1 and CDR2: LGHDT and YNNKEL (reference sequence). Trimming stripped 1 base from V and 7 bases from J, with 11 bases between. The CDR3 loop is CASSQVGTDNSPLHF. Written as DNA, the CDR3 is TGTGCCAGCAGCCAAGTTGGGACCGACAATTCACCCCTCCACTTT.

This clonotype was counted many times. V is TRBV28 and J is TRBJ2-2; TRBD2 might be the D (6 bases). Germline assignment: CDR1 MDHEN and CDR2 SYDVKM. This CDR3 has 14 residues. The germline V and J ends were trimmed by 7 bases and 1 base, with 10 bases remaining between them. CDR3 sequence reads: CASIRDLNTGELFF. The CDR3 region has the DNA TGTGCCAGCATCCGGGACTTGAACACCGGGGAGCTGTTTTTT.

This clonotype was seen more than once but under ten times. V is TRBV11-2 and J is TRBJ2-7; TRBD2 matches 8 bases. This CDR3 is 15 amino acids long. Trimming cost V 5 bases and J 0 bases; bases outside gene matches: 6. The germline gives CDR1 SGHAT, CDR2 FQNNGV. The CDR3 nucleotides read TGTGCCAGCAGCGCATCAGGGACTAGCTCCTACGAGCAGTACTTC. This encodes CASSASGTSSYEQYF. Variable domain in full (rest from reference TRBV11-2 and TRBJ2-7): EAGVAQSPRYKIIEKRQSVAFWCNPISGHATLYWYQQILGQGPKLLIQFQNNGVVDDSQLPKDRFSAERLKGVDSTLKIQPAKLEDSAVYLCASSASGTSSYEQYFGPGTRLTVT.

For this clonotype: The junction does not match germline at one end; this may be a read error. The J gene is TRBJ2-1, the V gene TRBV12-3 or TRBV12-4; 15 positions match TRBD2. This CDR3 contains 20 residues. The CDR3 sequence: CASSPRGLAGGESSYDEQFF. CDR3 nucleotide sequence: TGTGCCAGCAGTCCGAGGGGACTAGCGGGAGGTGAAAGCTCCTACGATGAGCAGTTCTTC.

This sequence joins TRBV27 and TRBJ2-7, with TRBD2 matching over 9 bases. Trimming at V came to 6 bases and at J to 6 bases, leaving 6 bases not matched to a gene. The CDR3 totals 13 residues. Germline loops: CDR1 MNHEY, CDR2 SMNVEV (reference sequence). DNA for the CDR3: TGTGCCAGCAGCCCTGCGGGGGGGGGCGAGCAGTACTTC. Translated: CASSPAGGGEQYF.

The chain has TRBV20-1 and TRBJ2-7; D gene ambiguous. The V and J ends lost 0 bases and 2 bases respectively, with 11 bases between them. The CDR3 totals 14 residues. CDR1 and CDR2 (germline): DFQATT, SNEGSKA (reference sequence). The CDR3: CSARDRARTYEQYF. The CDR3 DNA reads TGCAGTGCTAGAGATCGGGCACGGACCTACGAGCAGTACTTC.

The rearrangement uses TRBV10-3 and TRBJ2-5, with 8 bases fitting TRBD1. Germline-derived CDR1 and CDR2 are ENHRY and SYGVKD. The trim removed 4 bases at V and 5 bases at J, leaving 6 bases unmatched. This CDR3 region has 14 residues. CDR3 region: CAISGQGALETQYF. CDR3 in DNA: TGTGCCATCAGTGGGCAGGGGGCGCTTGAGACCCAGTACTTC.

The chain joins TRBV20-1 to TRBJ2-1; D may be TRBD1 (6 bases). Between the trimmed V and J ends, which lost 5 bases and 4 bases, there was a span of 12 bases. This CDR3 has 13 residues. Germline V gene lookup returns CDR1 DFQATT and CDR2 SNEGSKA (reference sequence). The CDR3 here is CSAADRIYNEQFF. The CDR3 nucleotides are TGCAGTGCTGCAGACAGGATTTACAATGAGCAGTTCTTC.

The chain is built from TRBV6-2 or TRBV6-3 and TRBJ2-7; 11 bases align to TRBD1. The germline V gene encodes CDR1 MNHEY and CDR2 SVGEGT. The CDR3 length is 14 residues. J lost 6 bases, V lost 6 bases, and 7 bases had no gene match. CDR3 protein: CASRSGTGGGEQYF. CDR3 coding DNA: TGTGCCAGCAGATCTGGGACAGGGGGAGGCGAGCAGTACTTC.

The rearrangement joins TRBV27 to TRBJ2-4, with TRBD2 matching 10 bases. This CDR3 region has 15 residues. Trimming cost V 4 bases and J 8 bases; bases outside gene matches: 8. Per the germline V gene, CDR1 is MNHEY and CDR2 is SMNVEV (reference sequence). The CDR3: CASSSRTSGRDIQYF. As DNA, the CDR3 is TGTGCCAGCAGTTCAAGGACTAGCGGAAGGGACATTCAGTACTTC.